These 5 T cell receptor beta chains originate from one sample sequenced in a study of blood T cell repertoires in COVID-19. Assay used: immunoSEQ multiplex PCR; TCRdb lists only in-frame clones, some missing. The table shows about 230,000 clones, with 83% occurring only once. Sequenced: peripheral blood. These receptors all stem from a woman aged 25-40 years with COVID-19, enrolled during active disease.

This clone was picked up one time. V and J are TRBV18 and TRBJ1-2; 8 nucleotides match TRBD1. Germline trimming cut 2 bases from V and 4 bases from J; bases unmatched to any gene: 6. Germline V CDR1 and CDR2: KGHSH, LQKENI. This CDR3 is 15 amino acids long. CDR3 sequence: CASSPRGQEIYGYTF. CDR3 coding DNA: TGTGCCAGCTCACCAAGGGGACAGGAGATCTATGGCTACACCTTC.

The V call is TRBV12-3 or TRBV12-4, the J call TRBJ1-1; D is possibly TRBD1 (6 bases). The ends were cut back, 0 bases at V and 10 bases at J, with 12 bases in the middle. The CDR3 spans 13 residues. The CDR3 sequence is CASSLASRDTAFF. CDR3 sequence (DNA): TGTGCCAGCAGTTTAGCGAGCAGGGACACAGCTTTCTTT.

The chain combines TRBV9 with TRBJ2-7; tentative D call: TRBD2 (5 bases). Germline V gene sequence: CDR1 SGDLS, CDR2 YYNGEE. The CDR3 runs to 13 residues. Trimming pared 0 bases from V and 5 bases from J, leaving 9 bases between. The CDR3 protein is CASSVAGSDEQYF. For the CDR3, the DNA is TGTGCCAGCAGCGTAGCGGGATCGGACGAGCAGTACTTC. The complete variable domain, with remaining parts taken from reference TRBV9 and TRBJ2-7, reads DSGVTQTPKHLITATGQRVTLRCSPRSGDLSVYWYQQSLDQGLQFLIQYYNGEERAKGNILERFSAQQFPDLHSELNLSSLELGDSALYFCASSVAGSDEQYFGPGTRLTVT.

The CDR3 region is CASSQGIRGGPDEQFF. CDR3 coding DNA: TGTGCCAGCAGCCAAGGAATCCGGGGGGGCCCGGATGAGCAGTTCTTC. The V and J genes are TRBV3-1 (or the pseudogene TRBV3-2) and TRBJ2-1; 8 bases agree with TRBD2. The V segment lost 1 base and the J segment 8 bases; nucleotides outside the gene matches: 10. The CDR3 extends over 16 amino acids. The germline CDR1 and CDR2 sequences are LGHDT and YNNKEL (reference sequence).

The chain recombines TRBV7-2 with TRBJ2-1, with D unclear. The CDR3 loop spans 14 amino acids. Germline loops: CDR1 SGHTA, CDR2 FQGNSA. V dropped 0 bases and J dropped 6 bases, with 9 bases sitting between them. DNA for the CDR3: TGTGCCAGCAGCTTAGCGGTGGCCTTCAATGAGCAGTTCTTC. It is translated as CASSLAVAFNEQFF.